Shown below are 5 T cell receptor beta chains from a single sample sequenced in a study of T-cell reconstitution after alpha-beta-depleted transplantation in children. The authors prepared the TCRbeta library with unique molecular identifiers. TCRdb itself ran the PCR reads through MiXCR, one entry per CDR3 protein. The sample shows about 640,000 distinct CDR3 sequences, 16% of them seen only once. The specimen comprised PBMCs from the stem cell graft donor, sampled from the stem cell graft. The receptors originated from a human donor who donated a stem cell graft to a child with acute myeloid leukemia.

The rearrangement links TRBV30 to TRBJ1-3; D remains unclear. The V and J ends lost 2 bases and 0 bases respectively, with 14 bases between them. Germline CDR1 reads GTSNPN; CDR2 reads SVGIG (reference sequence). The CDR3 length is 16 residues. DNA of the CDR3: TGTGCCTGGAGTTCCGACGAACGCCACTCTGGAAACACCATATATTTT. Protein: CAWSSDERHSGNTIYF.

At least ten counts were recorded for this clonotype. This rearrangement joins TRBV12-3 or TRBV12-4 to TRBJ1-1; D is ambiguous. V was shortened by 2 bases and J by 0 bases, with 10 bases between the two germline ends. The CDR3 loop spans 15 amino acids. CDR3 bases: TGTGCCAGCAGTTTATTTGACGGCATGAACACTGAAGCTTTCTTT. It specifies CASSLFDGMNTEAFF.

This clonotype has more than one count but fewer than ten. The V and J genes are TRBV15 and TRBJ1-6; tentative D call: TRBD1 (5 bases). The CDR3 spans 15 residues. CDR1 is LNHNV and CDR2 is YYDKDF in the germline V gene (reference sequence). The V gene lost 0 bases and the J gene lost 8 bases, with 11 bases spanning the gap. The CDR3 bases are TGTGCCACCAGCAGAGAGGGGCGGTCGGATTCACCCCTCCACTTT. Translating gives CATSREGRSDSPLHF.

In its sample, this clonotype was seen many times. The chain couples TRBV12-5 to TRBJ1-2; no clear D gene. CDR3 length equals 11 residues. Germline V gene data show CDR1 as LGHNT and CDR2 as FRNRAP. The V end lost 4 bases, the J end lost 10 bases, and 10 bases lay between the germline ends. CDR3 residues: CASGSPFSYTF. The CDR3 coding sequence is TGTGCTAGTGGTTCCCCCTTTTCCTACACCTTC.

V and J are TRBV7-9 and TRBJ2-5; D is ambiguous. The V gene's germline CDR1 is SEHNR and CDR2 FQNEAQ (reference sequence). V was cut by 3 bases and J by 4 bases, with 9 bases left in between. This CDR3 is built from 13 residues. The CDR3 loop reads CASSFNSGETQYF. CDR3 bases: TGTGCCAGCAGCTTTAACAGTGGAGAGACCCAGTACTTC.